Sequencing of this TCR beta chain was carried out in a study of CD4+ T cells in melanoma. Study results and limitations: Neoantigen-specific CD4+ T cells in melanoma reportedly had diverse differentiation states. A reported correlation linked neoantigen-specific CD4+ T cells to CD8+, macrophage and B cell function.

The repertoire was sequenced with immunoSEQ multiplex PCR; TCRdb's copy has only in-frame clones and lacks some. The sample carries some 110,000 clones, around 92% recorded once. As to this clone: Its antigen is not known.

The origin of this receptor is a human donor with melanoma. The sequenced sample was peripheral blood.

Here the CDR3 DNA reads TGTGCCAGCAGCCGGGACCTGGACTACGAGCAGTACTTC. This encodes CASSRDLDYEQYF. The V gene is TRBV6-1, the J gene TRBJ2-7; TRBD1 or TRBD2 may be the D gene (5 bases each). The CDR3 spans 13 residues. Germline CDR1 is MNHNS and CDR2 is SASEGT. V gave up 6 bases and J gave up 3 bases, with 12 bases separating them.